The 13 T cell receptor beta chains below come from one sample, sequenced in a study of type 1 and type 2 diabetes patients. Amplification started from genomic DNA. A primer set of 30 forward and 13 reverse primers amplified the CDR3. In TCRdb, the multiplex PCR reads were re-called with MiXCR into one record per CDR3 protein. The sample has about 290,000 distinct CDR3 sequences, around 50% seen once. The sequencing input was peripheral blood mononuclear cells (PBMCs). The receptor set was obtained from a young man with type 2 diabetes.

The J gene is TRBJ2-7, the V gene TRBV7-2; D is possibly TRBD2 (6 bases). CDR1 is SGHTA and CDR2 is FQGNSA in the germline V gene. The CDR3 length is 15 residues. Trimming shortened V by 5 bases and J by 6 bases, and 20 bases separated the two germline ends. The CDR3 coding sequence is TGTGCCAGCAGCCCCTTGGGAGGTAGAAGGCTCGAGCAGTACTTC. This encodes CASSPLGGRRLEQYF.

The V and J genes are TRBV2 and TRBJ2-5, with 7 bases aligning to TRBD1. With V trimmed by 6 bases and J by 0 bases, 7 bases remained unmatched. The CDR3 covers 15 residues. The germline V gene encodes CDR1 SNHLY and CDR2 FYNNEI. The chain's CDR3 is CASRDRQGHQETQYF. The CDR3 nucleotides read TGTGCCAGCAGAGATCGACAGGGCCACCAAGAGACCCAGTACTTC.

Concerning this clonotype itself: At one end the junction does not follow the germline gene, possibly because of a read error. The CDR3 spells CSVEWATTEASF. Here the CDR3 DNA reads TGCAGCGTCGAATGGGCAACCACTGAAGCTTCCTTT. J is TRBJ1-1 and V is TRBV29-1; D call uncertain. The germline CDR1 and CDR2 sequences are SQVTM and ANQGSEA. There are 12 residues in the CDR3.

The CDR3 nucleotides are TGCGCCAGCAGCCAAGATGGGCTAGGAGCTGGAAACACCATATATTTT. This encodes CASSQDGLGAGNTIYF. The gene calls are TRBV4-1 and TRBJ1-3; no firm D call. Germline loops: CDR1 MGHRA, CDR2 YSYEKL. This CDR3 is built from 16 residues. V lost 0 bases to trimming and J lost 2 bases, with 11 bases between them.

V usage is TRBV27 and J usage is TRBJ2-7; D is uncertain. CDR3 length: 12 amino acids. Per germline, CDR1 MNHEY and CDR2 SMNVEV (reference sequence). V lost 3 bases, J lost 5 bases, and 8 bases lay in between. The DNA for the CDR3 is TGTGCCAGCAGTTTGTATGGTAACGAGCAGTACTTC. Translated: CASSLYGNEQYF.

The chain couples TRBV6-1 to TRBJ1-2; 8 nucleotides match TRBD1. Germline V gene lookup returns CDR1 MNHNS and CDR2 SASEGT. The CDR3 extends over 14 amino acids. Unmatched junction bases numbered 7, after V lost 6 bases and J lost 4 bases. Here the CDR3 DNA reads TGTGCCAGCAGAAAAGGACAGGGACTCTATGGCTACACCTTC. It codes for CASRKGQGLYGYTF.

The CDR3 DNA is TGTGCCAGCGGTGACATCCACGCTGAAGCTTTCTTT. This encodes CASGDIHAEAFF. V usage is TRBV7-2 and J usage is TRBJ1-1; D gene unclear. Germline V gene data show CDR1 as SGHTA and CDR2 as FQGNSA. Trimming shortened V by 8 bases and J by 6 bases, and 13 bases separated the two germline ends. The CDR3 is 12 residues long.

The rearrangement joins TRBV28 to TRBJ2-3, with 10 bases identical to TRBD2. The V gene end was trimmed by 3 bases and the J gene end by 2 bases; junction bases not matched to a gene: 11. The CDR3 is 18 amino acids. Germline V gene lookup returns CDR1 MDHEN and CDR2 SYDVKM. The CDR3 DNA follows: TGTGCCAGCAGTTTCGATCCCCGGACTAGCGGACCCACAGATACGCAGTATTTT. Translating it yields CASSFDPRTSGPTDTQYF.

This chain links TRBV4-3 with TRBJ2-7, with D unresolved. V gave up 0 bases and J gave up 7 bases, with 16 bases separating them. The CDR3 consists of 15 residues. Germline CDR1 is LGHNA and CDR2 is YSLEER. CDR3 nucleotide sequence: TGCGCCAGCAGCCAAGATGTGGTAATAGTTAGGGAGCAGTACTTC. Amino acid sequence: CASSQDVVIVREQYF.

The rearrangement links TRBV27 to TRBJ2-1; 12 bases agree with TRBD1. The germline V gene encodes CDR1 MNHEY and CDR2 SMNVEV (reference sequence). The CDR3 covers 20 residues. The J segment lost 5 bases and the V segment lost 0 bases, leaving 14 bases of the junction unmatched. The CDR3 loop reads CASSLSIRDRGPKSDNEQFF. CDR3 DNA sequence: TGTGCCAGCAGTTTATCAATCCGGGACAGGGGGCCTAAGTCGGACAATGAGCAGTTCTTC.

The chain combines TRBV11-3 with TRBJ2-5, with a weak D call TRBD2 (5 bases). Near its end, the DNA agrees better with TRBJ2-1, so the J call may be wrong. CDR3 size: 15 residues. Germline V gene sequence: CDR1 SGHNT, CDR2 YENEEA. Here the CDR3 DNA reads TGTGCCAGCAGCCCCGATCTTACCGGGATCAATGAGCAGTTCTTC. It specifies CASSPDLTGINEQFF.

This clonotype has a handful of counts. The rearrangement joins TRBV10-3 to TRBJ2-3; D gene ambiguous. Between the trimmed V and J ends, which lost 0 bases and 8 bases, there was a span of 12 bases. The CDR3 covers 14 residues. Germline V gene data show CDR1 as ENHRY and CDR2 as SYGVKD. For the CDR3, the DNA is TGTGCCATCAGTGAGTCTCCGGCAACCATTACGCAGTATTTT. Its protein product is CAISESPATITQYF.

The chain uses TRBV2 and TRBJ2-7; 9 bases align to TRBD2. The tail of the sequence fits TRBJ2-1 better, so the J call may be wrong. This CDR3 comprises 20 residues. Germline V CDR1 and CDR2: SNHLY, FYNNEI. CDR3 nucleotide sequence: TGTGCCAGCGCCCCTGGGGCGGGGGGGGGTCCCCGTAAATCCCACAATGAGCAGTTCTTC. Translating it yields CASAPGAGGGPRKSHNEQFF.